Listed below are T cell receptor beta chains from one sample, sequenced in a study of OX40 agonist ivuxolimab in advanced cancers. The table came from immunoSEQ multiplex PCR; TCRdb's copy has only in-frame clones and leaves some out. In the table there are tens of thousands of clones, over 65% of which are singletons. The material was CD4+ or CD8+ T cells sorted from blood, obtained in a trial of the OX40 agonist ivuxolimab. The origin of the receptors is an adult with an advanced solid tumor such as melanoma, head and neck, liver or kidney cancer. Both conserved end residues are part of each CDR3. D genes are given only for firm matches. Not every row has a clone size; where given, it reads once, few, many or a size class.

TRBV27	TRBJ1-5	13	NA	NA	CASSTRQNQPQHF	TGTGCCAGCAGTACCAGGCAGAATCAGCCCCAGCATTTT
TRBV15	TRBJ2-3	14	TRBD1	NA	CATTLTGLTDTQYF	TGTGCCACCACCTTGACAGGGCTCACAGATACGCAGTATTTT
TRBV7-2	TRBJ1-2	16	NA	NA	CASSLGGTGADYGYTF	TGTGCCAGCAGCTTAGGGGGGACGGGGGCCGACTATGGCTACACCTTC
TRBV7-2	TRBJ2-6	18	TRBD2	few	CASTTRGGGRIGANVLTF	TGTGCCAGCACCACTCGGGGCGGGGGGCGAATTGGGGCCAACGTCCTGACTTTC
TRBV27	TRBJ2-1	15	TRBD1	NA	CASRLEQGIYNEQFF	TGTGCCAGCCGTTTGGAACAGGGGATATACAATGAGCAGTTCTTC
TRBV10-1	TRBJ1-5	17	NA	NA	CASSEPGVRGNNQPQHF	TGCGCCAGCAGTGAGCCGGGAGTCAGGGGTAACAATCAGCCCCAGCATTTT
TRBV6-5	TRBJ2-2	15	NA	NA	CASSSGQLGPGELFF	TGTGCCAGCAGTTCCGGACAGCTTGGCCCCGGGGAGCTGTTTTTT
TRBV4-3	TRBJ1-1	15	TRBD1	NA	CASSHGDREGTEAFF	TGCGCCAGCAGCCACGGGGACAGGGAGGGCACTGAAGCTTTCTTT
TRBV28	TRBJ1-2	12	NA	NA	CASGIGPYGYTF	TGTGCCAGCGGAATCGGGCCCTATGGCTACACCTTC
TRBV19	TRBJ2-2	18	TRBD2	NA	CAARPGTSGSSHTGELFF	TGTGCCGCCCGCCCTGGGACTAGCGGGAGTTCCCACACCGGGGAGCTGTTTTTT
TRBV9	TRBJ1-6	15	NA	NA	CASSVGQGNNSPLHF	TGTGCCAGCAGCGTAGGTCAGGGGAATAATTCACCCCTCCACTTT
TRBV5-5	TRBJ2-7	13	NA	NA	CASSLSGESEQYF	TGTGCCAGCAGCTTATCGGGAGAGTCCGAGCAGTACTTC
TRBV5-1	TRBJ1-1	14	TRBD1	NA	CASSHGDRNTEAFF	TGCGCCAGCAGCCACGGGGACAGAAACACTGAAGCTTTCTTT
TRBV15	TRBJ2-3	16	TRBD1	NA	CATSVQGGAGTDTQYF	TGTGCCACCAGCGTACAGGGGGGCGCAGGGACAGATACGCAGTATTTT
TRBV5-1	TRBJ2-7	15	TRBD2	NA	CASSSRGSGGSVEYF	TGCGCCAGCAGCTCCCGTGGGAGCGGGGGCTCAGTGGAGTACTTC
TRBV5-1	TRBJ2-5	16	TRBD2	NA	CASRLGTSGGQETQYF	TGCGCCAGCAGGTTAGGGACTAGCGGGGGCCAAGAGACCCAGTACTTC
TRBV16	TRBJ1-6	13	NA	NA	CASSQLRDSPLHF	TGTGCCAGCAGCCAATTACGGGATTCACCCCTCCACTTT
TRBV7-7	TRBJ2-2	15	TRBD1	NA	CASSSGTGYTGELFF	TGTGCCAGCAGCTCTGGGACAGGGTACACCGGGGAGCTGTTTTTT
TRBV18	TRBJ2-7	20	NA	NA	CASSPLSTGTFRKGRDEQYF	TGTGCCAGCTCACCACTCTCCACGGGGACATTTCGGAAGGGAAGGGACGAGCAGTACTTC
TRBV29-1	TRBJ2-3	15	NA	NA	CSVEPQQSSTDTQYF	TGCAGCGTTGAACCCCAGCAGTCTAGCACAGATACGCAGTATTTT